Below, one T cell receptor beta chain is given with its context. What it binds is unknown. The PCR made use of 60 Vbeta and 13 Jbeta primers. Libraries were prepared by immunoSEQ multiplex PCR; TCRdb keeps only in-frame clonotypes and omits some of them. The sample lists about 150,000 clones; roughly 80% were seen once. V trimming: 6 bases; J trimming: 5 bases; junction bases outside the gene matches: 8. The germline gives CDR1 MNHNS, CDR2 SASEGT. CDR3 length equals 14 residues. These data originate in a study of cytomegalovirus exposure and HLA in healthy donors. Findings and caveats of the study: According to a later analysis, donors in an Asian-associated ancestry cluster reportedly had fewer N-insertions than the roughly 640-donor mean.

The chain couples TRBV6-1 to TRBJ2-7, with TRBD2 matching 9 bases. The sequence came from a young man in good health and CMV-seropositive. Sequencing used PBMCs. CDR3 nucleotide sequence: TGTGCCAGCAGACCAGGACTAGCGAGGAACGAGCAGTACTTC. It is translated as CASRPGLARNEQYF.